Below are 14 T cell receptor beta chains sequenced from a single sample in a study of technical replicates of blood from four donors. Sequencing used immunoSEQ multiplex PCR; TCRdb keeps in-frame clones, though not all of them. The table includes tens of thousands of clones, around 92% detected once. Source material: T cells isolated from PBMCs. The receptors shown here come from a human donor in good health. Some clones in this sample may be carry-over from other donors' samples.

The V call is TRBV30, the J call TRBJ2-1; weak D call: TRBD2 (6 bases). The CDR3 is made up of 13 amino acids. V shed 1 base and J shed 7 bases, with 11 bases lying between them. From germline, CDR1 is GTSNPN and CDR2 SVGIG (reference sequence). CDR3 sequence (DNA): TGTGCCTGGAGTGGGAGGGAAACGAATGAGCAGTTCTTC. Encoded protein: CAWSGRETNEQFF.

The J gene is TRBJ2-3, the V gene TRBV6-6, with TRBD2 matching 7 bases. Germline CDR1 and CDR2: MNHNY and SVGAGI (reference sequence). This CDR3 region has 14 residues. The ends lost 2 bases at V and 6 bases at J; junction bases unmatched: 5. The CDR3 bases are TGTGCCAGCAGTTACGGGGGGGAGTTTGATACGCAGTATTTT. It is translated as CASSYGGEFDTQYF.

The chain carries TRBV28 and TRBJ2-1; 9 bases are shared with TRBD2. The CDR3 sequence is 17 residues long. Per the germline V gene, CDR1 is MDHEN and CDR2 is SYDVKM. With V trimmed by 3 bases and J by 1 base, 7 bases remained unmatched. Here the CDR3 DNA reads TGTGCCAGCAGTTTCTATAGCGGGAGAAGATCCTACAATGAGCAGTTCTTC. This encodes CASSFYSGRRSYNEQFF.

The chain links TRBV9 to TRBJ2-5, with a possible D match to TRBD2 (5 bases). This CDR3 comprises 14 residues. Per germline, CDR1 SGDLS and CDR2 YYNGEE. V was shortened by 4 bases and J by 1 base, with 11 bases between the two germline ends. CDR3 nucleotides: TGTGCCAGCAGCCTTGGACTTTCCCAAGAGACCCAGTACTTC. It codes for CASSLGLSQETQYF.

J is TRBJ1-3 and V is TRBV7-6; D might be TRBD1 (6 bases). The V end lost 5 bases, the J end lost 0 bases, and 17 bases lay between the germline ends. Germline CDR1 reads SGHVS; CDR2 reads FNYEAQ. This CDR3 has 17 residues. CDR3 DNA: TGTGCCAGCAGCCAAATCCGGGACATACCCTCTGGAAACACCATATATTTT. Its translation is CASSQIRDIPSGNTIYF.

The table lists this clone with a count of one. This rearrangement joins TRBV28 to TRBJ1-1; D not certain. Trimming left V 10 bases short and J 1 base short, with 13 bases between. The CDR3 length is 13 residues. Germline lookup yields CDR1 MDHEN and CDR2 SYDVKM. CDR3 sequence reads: CATAKHWNTEAFF. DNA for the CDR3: TGTGCCACCGCAAAGCACTGGAACACTGAAGCTTTCTTT.

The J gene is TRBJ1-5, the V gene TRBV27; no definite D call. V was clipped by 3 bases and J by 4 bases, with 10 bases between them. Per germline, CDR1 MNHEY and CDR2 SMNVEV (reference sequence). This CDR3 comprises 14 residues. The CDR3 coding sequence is TGTGCCAGCAGTTTTATGGGGAGAAATCAGCCCCAGCATTTT. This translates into CASSFMGRNQPQHF.

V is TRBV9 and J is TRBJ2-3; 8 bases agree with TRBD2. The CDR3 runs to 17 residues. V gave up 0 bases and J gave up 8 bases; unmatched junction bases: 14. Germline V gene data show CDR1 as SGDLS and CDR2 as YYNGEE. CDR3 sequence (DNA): TGTGCCAGCAGCGTAGGGTCGGTGGGAGCGGGAGCTTTTACGCAGTATTTT. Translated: CASSVGSVGAGAFTQYF.

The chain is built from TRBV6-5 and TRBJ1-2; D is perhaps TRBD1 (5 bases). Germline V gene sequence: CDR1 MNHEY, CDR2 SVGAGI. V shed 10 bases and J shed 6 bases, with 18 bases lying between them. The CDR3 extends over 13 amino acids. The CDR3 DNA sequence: TGTGCCAACATAAGCAGGGAAATGGATGGCTACACCTTC. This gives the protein CANISREMDGYTF.

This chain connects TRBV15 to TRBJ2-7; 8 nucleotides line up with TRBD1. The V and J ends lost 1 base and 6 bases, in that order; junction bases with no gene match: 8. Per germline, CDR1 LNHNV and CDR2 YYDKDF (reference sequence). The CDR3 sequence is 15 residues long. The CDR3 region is CATSRAPDRVGEQYF. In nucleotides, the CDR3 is TGTGCCACCAGCAGAGCTCCGGACAGGGTTGGCGAGCAGTACTTC.

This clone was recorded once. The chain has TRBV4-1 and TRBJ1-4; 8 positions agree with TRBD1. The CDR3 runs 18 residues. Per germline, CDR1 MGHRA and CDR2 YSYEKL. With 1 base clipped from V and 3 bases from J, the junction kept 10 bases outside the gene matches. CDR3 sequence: CASSQGLGQGRANEKLFF. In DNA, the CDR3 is TGCGCCAGCAGCCAAGGCCTCGGACAGGGCAGAGCTAATGAAAAACTGTTTTTT.

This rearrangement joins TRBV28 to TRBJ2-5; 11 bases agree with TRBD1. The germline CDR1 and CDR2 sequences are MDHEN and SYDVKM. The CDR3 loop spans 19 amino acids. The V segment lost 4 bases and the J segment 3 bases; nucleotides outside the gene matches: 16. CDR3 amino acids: CASSSGQGARAALKETQYF. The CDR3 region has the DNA TGTGCCAGCAGTTCCGGACAGGGGGCGCGGGCGGCCTTAAAAGAGACCCAGTACTTC.

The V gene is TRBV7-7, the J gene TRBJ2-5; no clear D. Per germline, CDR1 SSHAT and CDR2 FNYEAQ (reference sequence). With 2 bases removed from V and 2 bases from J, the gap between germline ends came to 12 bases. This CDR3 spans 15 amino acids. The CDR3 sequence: CASSLSPTTQETQYF. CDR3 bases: TGTGCCAGCAGCTTATCCCCGACGACACAAGAGACCCAGTACTTC.

The CDR3 loop reads CATSAVSGRSYEQYF. The CDR3 nucleotides are TGTGCCACCAGCGCGGTTAGCGGGAGGTCCTACGAGCAGTACTTC. The V call is TRBV15, the J call TRBJ2-7; 10 bases map to TRBD2. Germline assignment: CDR1 LNHNV and CDR2 YYDKDF (reference sequence). The CDR3 is 15 residues long. With 5 bases clipped from V and 1 base from J, the junction kept 5 bases outside the gene matches.